This T cell receptor (beta chain) was sequenced in a study of cytomegalovirus exposure and HLA in healthy donors. Findings of the study overall: Common viral pathogens (according to a later analysis) appeared linked to several of the most significant clusters. Association of a missense DCLRE1C variant with TCR beta V- and J-gene trimming was reported in a later analysis. Most subjects had HLA-A and HLA-B alleles reportedly predicted accurately by TCR beta sequences. Researchers reported that a few CMV-associated chains were confirmed in vitro as CMV antigen-specific.

A single count supports this clone. The antigen remains undetermined. 60 Vbeta and 13 Jbeta primers were used in PCR. Using immunoSEQ multiplex PCR, the repertoire was profiled, and TCRdb retains in-frame clones only, with some absent. The table lists about 130,000 clones, roughly 80% of them singletons. Germline V gene sequence: CDR1 SGHRS, CDR2 YFSETQ. This CDR3 spans 16 amino acids. The V end was cut by 5 bases, the J end by 0 bases, with 15 bases between. The TCR was taken from a man younger than 45 in good health and CMV-seronegative. The chain employs TRBV5-1 and TRBJ2-4; D possibly corresponds to TRBD1 (6 bases). Sequenced material: PBMCs. The CDR3 DNA sequence: TGCGCCAGCAGTGAGCAGGGGAATCTAGCCAAAAACATTCAGTACTTC. Translation gives CASSEQGNLAKNIQYF.